The rows below give T cell receptor beta chains drawn from one sample of a study of T cells after yellow fever vaccination. TCRdb re-derived calls from the 5' RACE reads in MiXCR, one entry per CDR3 protein. This sample has around 30,000 distinct CDR3 sequences, with roughly a tenth found just once. Specimen: PBMCs, either bulk or a sorted T-cell subset (CD4+, CD8+, memory, or dextramer-sorted; not recorded which), collected approximately 16 days after the first yellow fever vaccination. These receptors originate from a man aged 18 to 35 who received the YFV17D yellow fever vaccine. CDR3s include the opening cysteine and the closing phenylalanine or tryptophan. D genes are given only for firm matches. Clone size, where shown, is once, few, many, or a class for clones that have expanded.

clone_size j_call d_call v_call cdr3_nt cdr3_aa
many TRBJ1-5 TRBD1 TRBV3-1 TGTGCCAGCAGCCCGACAGGGACCTTCCGGCCCCAGCATTTT CASSPTGTFRPQHF
many TRBJ1-1 . TRBV20-1 TGCAGTGCCGCATGGCGGGGTTGGACTGAAGCTTTCTTT CSAAWRGWTEAFF
many TRBJ2-7 . TRBV25-1 TGTGCCAGCAGTGAGCACGGGGGCCCAAGGTACGAGCAGTACTTC CASSEHGGPRYEQYF
many TRBJ1-4 . TRBV4-3 TGCGCCAGCAGCCAAGTCCACTTCAGTGCAACTAATGAAAAACTGTTTTTT CASSQVHFSATNEKLFF
. TRBJ2-2 . TRBV3-1 TGTGCCACCTCCCATCGCCTAAAGAACACCGGGGAGCTGTTTTTT CATSHRLKNTGELFF
many TRBJ1-2 . TRBV7-9 TGTGCCAGCAGCCCGGAGAACTATGGCTACACCTTC CASSPENYGYTF
many TRBJ2-5 . TRBV6-5 TGTGCCAGCAGTTACTCGTGGAAAGGGATAGAGACCCAGTACTTC CASSYSWKGIETQYF
many TRBJ2-5 . TRBV7-3 TGTGCCAGCAGCTTGTTCAGGGAAGAGACCCAGTACTTC CASSLFREETQYF
many TRBJ2-3 . TRBV30 TGTGCCTGGAGTGTACGTACAGATACGCAGTATTTT CAWSVRTDTQYF
many TRBJ1-1 TRBD1 TRBV7-2 TGTGCCAGCAGCTTGACCCCCGGGACAGGATATGAAGCTTTCTTT CASSLTPGTGYEAFF
. TRBJ1-2 . TRBV4-1 TGCGCCAGCAGCCAAGAATCGTTGGATCTTGGTATATATGGCTACACCTTC CASSQESLDLGIYGYTF
few TRBJ2-6 . TRBV7-2 TGTGCCAGCAGCCCATATCGCTCTGGGGCCAACGTCCTGACTTTC CASSPYRSGANVLTF
medium-sized TRBJ2-1 TRBD2 TRBV7-6 TGTGCCAGCAGCTTGGGTTCTAGCGGAACCTACAATGAGCAGTTCTTC CASSLGSSGTYNEQFF
many TRBJ1-1 . TRBV7-9 TGTGCCAGCAGCTTCAGACTCAGTGAAGGCACTGAAGCTTTCTTT CASSFRLSEGTEAFF
. TRBJ1-6 . TRBV19 TGTGCCAGTAGTAGTGATCTACCCTCGGGTAATTCACCCCTCTACTTT CASSSDLPSGNSPLYF
. TRBJ2-3 . TRBV7-2 TGTGCCAGCAGCTCCCAGGACTTCCGCACAGATACGCAGTATTTT CASSSQDFRTDTQYF
many TRBJ2-1 . TRBV5-5 TGTGCCAGCAGCTTGTACTTCGAGCAGTTCTTC CASSLYFEQFF
many TRBJ2-1 . TRBV25-1 TGTGCCACCCTCCGGGACACCCTTGGCTACAATGAGCAGTTCTTC CATLRDTLGYNEQFF
many TRBJ2-1 . TRBV20-1 TGCAGTGCTATAAAATCACTGGGGCTCGGGAATGAGCAGTTCTTC CSAIKSLGLGNEQFF
. TRBJ1-6 TRBD1 TRBV5-1 TGCGCCAGCAGCCGCGGGGACAGTGACGGTTCACCCCTCCACTTT CASSRGDSDGSPLHF
many TRBJ1-5 . TRBV12-3/TRBV12-4 TGTGCCAGCAGTTTAAGCGCTCCTGGGCAGCCCCAGCATTTT CASSLSAPGQPQHF
many TRBJ2-3 . TRBV20-1 TGCAGTGCTAGAGATGCTGCAGATACGCAGTATTTT CSARDAADTQYF
many TRBJ1-1 . TRBV7-6 TGTGCCAGCAGCGAGGTAGGTCGCGTCCGTGTGGACACTGAAGCTTTCTTT CASSEVGRVRVDTEAFF
. TRBJ2-2 . TRBV4-1 TGCGCCAGCAGCCAGTCCTGTGGGGGAAGTATGGGGGAGCTGTTTTTT CASSQSCGGSMGELFF
many TRBJ2-5 TRBD2 TRBV7-6 TGTGCCAGCAGCTTAATGGGGGGGGGACAAGAGACCCAGTACTTC CASSLMGGGQETQYF
many TRBJ1-5 TRBD1 TRBV4-3 TGCGCCAGCAGCCAATCAACAGGGGGCCTTCAGCCCCAGCATTTT CASSQSTGGLQPQHF
many TRBJ2-3 TRBD2 TRBV9 TGTGCCAGCAGCGCAATCGGGACTAGCGGGTCACATACGCAGTATTTT CASSAIGTSGSHTQYF
many TRBJ2-3 TRBD2 TRBV27 TGTGCCAGCAGTAGAAAGGGCCTCGGGACTAGCGGCAGCACAGATACGCAGTATTTT CASSRKGLGTSGSTDTQYF
. TRBJ2-6 . TRBV13 TGTGCCAGCAGCTTAGGGCCTCTCGCGATCGTCTCGCGGAAGTTGATGTCCGGGGCCAACGTCCTGACTTTC CASSLGPLAIVSRKLMSGANVLTF
many TRBJ2-1 . TRBV20-1 TGCAGTGCTAGAGTTGGAGCGGGCTCCTACAATGAGCAGTTCTTC CSARVGAGSYNEQFF
many TRBJ2-3 . TRBV6-5 TGTGCCAGCGGCCCTACCCCGACTGGCGCTGATACGCAGTATTTT CASGPTPTGADTQYF
many TRBJ1-1 . TRBV29-1 TGCAGCGTTGAACTAATACTTCACACTGAAGCTTTCTTT CSVELILHTEAFF
many TRBJ1-1 . TRBV6-6 TGTGCCAGCAGCCCTGGGCGAGGGGCTTTCTTT CASSPGRGAFF
many TRBJ1-2 . TRBV30 TGTGCCTGGAGGGGCTGGGACGTCTCCAACTATGGCTACACCTTC CAWRGWDVSNYGYTF
many TRBJ2-5 . TRBV24-1 TGTGCCACCAGTGATATCAGGACAGCCCAAGAGACCCAGTACTTC CATSDIRTAQETQYF
many TRBJ1-6 . TRBV6-5 TGTGCCAGCTCGCGGGGGATGGGGGTATCCTATAATTCACCCCTCCACTTT CASSRGMGVSYNSPLHF
many TRBJ1-5 TRBD1 TRBV4-3 TGCGCCAGCAGCCAGGGACAGAACAATCAGCCCCAGCATTTT CASSQGQNNQPQHF
many TRBJ2-7 TRBD1 TRBV4-1 TGCGCCAGCAGCCAAGATTCTCGGGACAGGGGCGACGAGCAGTACTTC CASSQDSRDRGDEQYF
. TRBJ1-2 . TRBV5-5 TGTGCCAGCAGTCACAGGGTTGCCAACTATGGCTACACCTTC CASSHRVANYGYTF
many TRBJ2-3 TRBD2 TRBV2 TGTGCCAGCACCCCTTATGCGGGGGTCTTCACAGATACGCAGTATTTT CASTPYAGVFTDTQYF
many TRBJ2-4 TRBD1 TRBV25-1 TGTGCCAGCAGTGCCGGGACAGAAAGAGACATTCAGTACTTC CASSAGTERDIQYF
many TRBJ2-1 TRBD2 TRBV7-3 TGTGCCAGCAGCTTAACTTTAGGACTAGTAGGTGAGCAGTTCTTC CASSLTLGLVGEQFF
many TRBJ2-7 . TRBV5-4 TGTGCCAGCAGCGGGGGGTACGAGCAGTACTTC CASSGGYEQYF
many TRBJ2-7 . TRBV4-2 TGTGCCAGCAGCCAAGAAGGGATAGCGCGAGAGCAGTACTTC CASSQEGIAREQYF
many TRBJ2-3 . TRBV4-3 TGCGCCAGCAGCCCGCCAGGTGGAGATACGCAGTATTTT CASSPPGGDTQYF
many TRBJ2-7 . TRBV20-1 TGCAGTGCTCCACAGCCGGGACCGCCTTCGAGCGAGCAGTACTTC CSAPQPGPPSSEQYF
many TRBJ2-1 TRBD2 TRBV7-9 TGTGCCAGCAGCTTAGAGACGCTAGCGGGGGGCTACAATGAGCAGTTCTTC CASSLETLAGGYNEQFF
many TRBJ1-2 TRBD1 TRBV27 TGTGCCAGCAGTCCGGATACAGGGGGGGTAGGGTATGGCTACACCTTC CASSPDTGGVGYGYTF
many TRBJ2-3 TRBD1 TRBV7-2 TGTGCCAGCAGCGACAGGGGCTCGGATACGCAGTATTTT CASSDRGSDTQYF